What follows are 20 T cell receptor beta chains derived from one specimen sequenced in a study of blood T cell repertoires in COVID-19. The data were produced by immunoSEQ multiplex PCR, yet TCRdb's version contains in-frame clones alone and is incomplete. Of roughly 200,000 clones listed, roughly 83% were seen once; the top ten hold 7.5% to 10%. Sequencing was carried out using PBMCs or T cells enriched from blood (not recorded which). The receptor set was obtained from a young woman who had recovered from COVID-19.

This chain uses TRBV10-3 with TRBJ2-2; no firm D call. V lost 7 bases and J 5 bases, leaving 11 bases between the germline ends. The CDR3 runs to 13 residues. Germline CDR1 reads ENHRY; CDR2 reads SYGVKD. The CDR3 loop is CAIKIDGTGELFF. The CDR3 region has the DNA TGTGCCATCAAAATTGACGGGACCGGGGAGCTGTTTTTT.

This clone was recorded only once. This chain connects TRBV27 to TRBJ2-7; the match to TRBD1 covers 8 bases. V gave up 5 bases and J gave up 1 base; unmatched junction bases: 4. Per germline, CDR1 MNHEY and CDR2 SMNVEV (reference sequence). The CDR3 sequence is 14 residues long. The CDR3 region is CASSGQGPSYEQYF. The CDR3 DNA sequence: TGTGCCAGCAGTGGACAGGGCCCGTCCTACGAGCAGTACTTC.

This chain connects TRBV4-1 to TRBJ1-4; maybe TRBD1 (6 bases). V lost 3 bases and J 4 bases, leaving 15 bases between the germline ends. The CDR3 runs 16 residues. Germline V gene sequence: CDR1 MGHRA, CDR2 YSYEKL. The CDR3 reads CASSHPGQQHNEKLFF. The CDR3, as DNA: TGCGCCAGCAGCCACCCTGGACAGCAACATAATGAAAAACTGTTTTTT.

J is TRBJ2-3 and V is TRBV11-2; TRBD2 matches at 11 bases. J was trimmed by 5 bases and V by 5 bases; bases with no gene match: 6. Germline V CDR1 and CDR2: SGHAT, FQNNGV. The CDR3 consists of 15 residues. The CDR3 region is CASSPTGTSGDTQYF. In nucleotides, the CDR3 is TGTGCCAGCAGCCCGACGGGGACTAGCGGAGATACGCAGTATTTT. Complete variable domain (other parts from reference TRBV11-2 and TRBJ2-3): EAGVAQSPRYKIIEKRQSVAFWCNPISGHATLYWYQQILGQGPKLLIQFQNNGVVDDSQLPKDRFSAERLKGVDSTLKIQPAKLEDSAVYLCASSPTGTSGDTQYFGPGTRLTVL.

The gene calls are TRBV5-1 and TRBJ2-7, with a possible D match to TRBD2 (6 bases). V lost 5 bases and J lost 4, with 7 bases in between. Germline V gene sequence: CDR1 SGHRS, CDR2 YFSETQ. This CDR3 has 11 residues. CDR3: CASSSGYEQYF. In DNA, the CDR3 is TGCGCCAGCAGTAGCGGATACGAGCAGTACTTC.

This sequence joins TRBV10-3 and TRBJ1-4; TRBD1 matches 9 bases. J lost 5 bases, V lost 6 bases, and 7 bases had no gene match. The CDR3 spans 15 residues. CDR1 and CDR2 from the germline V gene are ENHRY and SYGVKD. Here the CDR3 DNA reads TGTGCCATCAGCCCGACAGGGGGGACCAATGAAAAACTGTTTTTT. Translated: CAISPTGGTNEKLFF.

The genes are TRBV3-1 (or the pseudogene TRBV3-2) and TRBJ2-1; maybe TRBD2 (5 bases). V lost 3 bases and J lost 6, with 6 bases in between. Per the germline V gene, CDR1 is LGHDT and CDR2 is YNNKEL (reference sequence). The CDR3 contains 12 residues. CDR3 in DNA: TGTGCCAGCAGCCACCGGGGCAATGAGCAGTTCTTC. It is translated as CASSHRGNEQFF.

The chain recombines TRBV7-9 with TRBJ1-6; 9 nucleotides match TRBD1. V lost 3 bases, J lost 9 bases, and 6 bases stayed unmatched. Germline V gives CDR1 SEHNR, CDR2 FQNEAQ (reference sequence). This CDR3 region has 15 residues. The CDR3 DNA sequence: TGTGCCAGCAGCTTGATGGACAGGGGAGTTTCACCCCTCCACTTT. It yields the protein CASSLMDRGVSPLHF.

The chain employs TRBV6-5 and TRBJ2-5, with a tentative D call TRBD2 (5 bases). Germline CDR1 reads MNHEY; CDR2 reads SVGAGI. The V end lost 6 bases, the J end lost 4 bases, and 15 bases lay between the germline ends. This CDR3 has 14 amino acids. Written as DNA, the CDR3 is TGTGCCAGCAGAAGTAACCCCGGAGGAGAGACCCAGTACTTC. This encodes CASRSNPGGETQYF.

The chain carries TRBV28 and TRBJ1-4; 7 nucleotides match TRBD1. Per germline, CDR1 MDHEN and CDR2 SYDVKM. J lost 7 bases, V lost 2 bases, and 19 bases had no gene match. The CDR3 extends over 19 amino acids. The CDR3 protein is CASSLPTKTGEFGGEKLFF. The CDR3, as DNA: TGTGCCAGCAGTTTACCCACTAAAACAGGGGAATTCGGAGGTGAAAAACTGTTTTTT.

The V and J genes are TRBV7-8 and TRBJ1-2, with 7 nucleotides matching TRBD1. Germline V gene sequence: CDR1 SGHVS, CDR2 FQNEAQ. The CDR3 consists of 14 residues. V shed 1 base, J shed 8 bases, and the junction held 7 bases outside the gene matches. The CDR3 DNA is TGTGCCAGCAGCTTAGACAGGGGATCGGGCGGCTACACCTTC. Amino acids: CASSLDRGSGGYTF.

The CDR3 DNA reads as TGTGCTTCCCCTAGCGGTCCTAGCACAGATACGCAGTATTTT. It is translated as CASPSGPSTDTQYF. The V call is TRBV2, the J call TRBJ2-3, with 7 bases fitting TRBD2. The V gene's germline CDR1 is SNHLY and CDR2 FYNNEI. This CDR3 has 14 residues.

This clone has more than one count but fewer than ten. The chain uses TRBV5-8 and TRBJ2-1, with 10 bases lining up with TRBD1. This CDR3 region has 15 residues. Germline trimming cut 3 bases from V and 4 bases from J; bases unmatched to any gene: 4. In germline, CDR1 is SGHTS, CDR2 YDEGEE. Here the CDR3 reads CASSSGTGVYNEQFF. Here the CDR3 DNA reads TGTGCCAGCAGCTCTGGGACAGGGGTTTACAATGAGCAGTTCTTC.

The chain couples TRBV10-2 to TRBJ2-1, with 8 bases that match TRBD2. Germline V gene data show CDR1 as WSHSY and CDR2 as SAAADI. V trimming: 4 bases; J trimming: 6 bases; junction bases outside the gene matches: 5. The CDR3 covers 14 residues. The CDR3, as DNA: TGCGCCAGCAGTGGGGTAGCGGGGCTCAATGAGCAGTTCTTC. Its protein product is CASSGVAGLNEQFF.

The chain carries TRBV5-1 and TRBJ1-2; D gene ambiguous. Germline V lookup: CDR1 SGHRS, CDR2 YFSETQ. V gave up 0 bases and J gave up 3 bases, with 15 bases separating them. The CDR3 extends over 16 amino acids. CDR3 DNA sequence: TGCGCCAGCAGCTTGGGCCTCGGTGGCGGGGACTATGGCTACACCTTC. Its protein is CASSLGLGGGDYGYTF. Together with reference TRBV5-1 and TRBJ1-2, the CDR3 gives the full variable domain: KAGVTQTPRYLIKTRGQQVTLSCSPISGHRSVSWYQQTPGQGLQFLFEYFSETQRNKGNFPGRFSGRQFSNSRSEMNVSTLELGDSALYLCASSLGLGGGDYGYTFGSGTRLTVV.

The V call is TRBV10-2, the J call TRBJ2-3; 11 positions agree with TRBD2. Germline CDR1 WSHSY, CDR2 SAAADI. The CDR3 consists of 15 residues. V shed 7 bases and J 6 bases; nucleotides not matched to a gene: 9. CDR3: CASNILAGGVDTQYF. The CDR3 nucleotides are TGCGCCAGCAATATTCTAGCGGGAGGAGTGGATACGCAGTATTTT.

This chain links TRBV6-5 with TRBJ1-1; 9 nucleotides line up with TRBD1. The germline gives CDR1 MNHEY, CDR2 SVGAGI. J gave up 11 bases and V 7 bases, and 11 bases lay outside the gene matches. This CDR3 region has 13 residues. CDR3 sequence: CASTGDRDRAAFF. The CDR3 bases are TGTGCCAGCACCGGAGACCGGGACAGGGCCGCTTTCTTT.

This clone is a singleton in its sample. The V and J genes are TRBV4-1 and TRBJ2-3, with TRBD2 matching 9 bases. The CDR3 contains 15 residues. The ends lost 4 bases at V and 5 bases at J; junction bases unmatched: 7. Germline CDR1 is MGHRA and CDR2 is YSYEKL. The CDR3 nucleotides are TGCGCCAGCAGCCCACCGGGACTAGCAGTAGATACGCAGTATTTT. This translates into CASSPPGLAVDTQYF.

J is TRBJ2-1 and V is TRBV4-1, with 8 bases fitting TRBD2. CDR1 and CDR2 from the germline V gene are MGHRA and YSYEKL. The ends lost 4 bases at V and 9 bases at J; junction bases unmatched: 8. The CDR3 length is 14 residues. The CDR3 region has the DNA TGCGCCAGCAGCCCGGGACTAGTGATCACTGAGCAGTTCTTC. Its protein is CASSPGLVITEQFF.

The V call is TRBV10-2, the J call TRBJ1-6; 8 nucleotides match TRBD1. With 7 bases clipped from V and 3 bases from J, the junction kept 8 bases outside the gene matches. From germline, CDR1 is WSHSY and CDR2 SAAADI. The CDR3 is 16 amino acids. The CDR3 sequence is CASKEQGEGYNSPLHF. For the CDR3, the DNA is TGCGCCAGCAAAGAACAGGGGGAAGGCTATAATTCACCCCTCCACTTT.